Listed below are T cell receptor beta chains from one sample, sequenced in a study of blood T cells in healthy people across ages. MiXCR, run by TCRdb on the 5' RACE reads, gives a single entry per CDR3 protein. The repertoire has 550,000 to 650,000 distinct CDR3 sequences, about a quarter of them found once; the top ten carry roughly 3.5%. The data were also submitted as part of a second study, on T cells of mothers and their children.

The sample taken for sequencing was blood. The receptors were sampled from a boy under 10 years old in good health. Both conserved end residues are part of each CDR3. A D gene is named only where the DNA matches it firmly.

V,D,CDR3
TRBV15,.,CATSEYAGDEETLYF
TRBV30,.,CAWSVFGLGEQFF
TRBV24-1,TRBD1,CATSTAGQGIREQYF
TRBV12-5,TRBD2,CASGPTGLAGELFF
TRBV11-2,.,CASSSLEGVGNIQYF
TRBV12-3/TRBV12-4,.,CASSSPPPDTQYF
TRBV6-5,.,CASSYSQGRYEQYF
TRBV29-1,.,CSVIGGEGEQYF
TRBV27,.,CASSSSRSSYEQYF
TRBV11-2,TRBD2,CASSLDGGIAKNIQYF
TRBV5-1,.,CASSLAGYGSTIYF
TRBV10-3,TRBD1,CAISELDGTGAYNEQFF
TRBV7-6,.,CASSARASRNEQYF
TRBV4-1,.,CASSLPRGGPYEQYF
TRBV12-3/TRBV12-4,.,CASSLDRGRTLNTEAFF
TRBV3-1,.,CASSLPAGIYEQYF
TRBV28,.,CASTKSDEVEKLFF
TRBV7-2,TRBD2,CASSLVPLSGSSYNEQFF
TRBV5-1,TRBD2,CASREGGTYNEQFF
TRBV2,.,CASSDLQSSTDTQYF
TRBV5-1,.,CASSSTGPLSNEQFF
TRBV29-1,TRBD2,CSVTARAGGLSSYNEQFF
TRBV12-3/TRBV12-4,.,CASSLARGYTF
TRBV14,TRBD1,CASSQDRGFYEQYF
TRBV9,TRBD1,CASSVLQGSEAFF
TRBV5-8,.,CASSFGGRADTEAFF
TRBV20-1,TRBD2,CSARDNGGTRLMEETQYF
TRBV20-1,.,CSARDKNNEQFF
TRBV12-5,.,CASKDAPWDEQFF
TRBV15,.,CATSRARVDGAPIQPQHF
TRBV6-2/TRBV6-3,TRBD1,CASSYGQGNYEQYF
TRBV7-2,.,CASSGPADSYNEQFF
TRBV15,.,CATTLARSQETQYF
TRBV12-3/TRBV12-4,TRBD2,CASSLARLAGGPTYNEQFF
TRBV6-6,.,CASSLAQMAEKLFF
TRBV20-1,.,CSATRVLSEGQPQHF
TRBV11-2,.,CASSLDEGVSEQYF
TRBV5-1,.,CASQKPGSARETQYF
TRBV28,TRBD1,CASSPHPDREGQPQHF
TRBV5-1,.,CASSWGGGAKNIQYF
TRBV5-1,.,CASSPWGDSGANVLTF
TRBV27,.,CASRKQGREGLFNYGYTF
TRBV24-1,TRBD2,CATSASFAGVRNEQFF
TRBV3-1,.,CASSQNTGTRNQPQHF
TRBV7-9,.,CASRITSASYNEQFF